This T cell receptor beta chain was sequenced during a study of blood T cell repertoires in COVID-19. Looking at the study overall: Italy, Spain and the United States were the sources of the convalescent and acute COVID-19 samples.

Authors' analysis steps: Amplifying reference gene primers gave estimates of nucleated cell counts. This table comes from immunoSEQ multiplex PCR, and its TCRdb copy is limited to in-frame clones, with some not included. The V and J calls and clone size were taken over from that table, and D and trimming were inferred from the DNA. The profile shows about 200,000 clones, 70% to 90% of them singletons. Trimming took 0 bases from V and 1 from J, leaving 8 bases between them. Germline V gene sequence: CDR1 KGHSH, CDR2 LQKENI. This CDR3 spans 15 amino acids. The chain has TRBV18 and TRBJ2-3; tentative D call: TRBD2 (5 bases). The source material was peripheral blood. The TCR comes from a woman aged 80 or over with acute or convalescent COVID-19. Written as DNA, the CDR3 is TGTGCCAGCTCACCACCTAGCGCTCGCACAGATACGCAGTATTTT. Translation gives CASSPPSARTDTQYF.